These T cell receptor beta chains were read from a single sample in a study of blood T cell repertoires in COVID-19. Profiled with immunoSEQ multiplex PCR; TCRdb holds only in-frame clones, not every one. Among more than 200,000 clones listed, around 80% were seen once. The sample comprised peripheral blood. These receptors all come from a woman aged 40 to 50 who had recovered from COVID-19. The CDR3 runs from the conserved cysteine through the conserved F or W. D genes are given only for firm matches. Clone size appears in some rows only: once, few, many, or a class for an expanded clone.

size: -
J: TRBJ2-7
V: TRBV6-5
D: -
DNA: TGTGCCGCAGGGCAGAGACTCTACGAGCAGTACTTC
CDR3: CAAGQRLYEQYF

size: -
J: TRBJ2-7
V: TRBV5-1
D: -
DNA: TGCGCCAGCAGCTTGGTCCAGGGCTTTACCTACGAGCAGTACTTC
CDR3: CASSLVQGFTYEQYF

size: -
J: TRBJ2-1
V: TRBV4-3
D: TRBD2
DNA: TGCGCCAGCAGCCAAACTCTAGCGGGCGCTTACAATGAGCAGTTCTTC
CDR3: CASSQTLAGAYNEQFF

size: -
J: TRBJ2-3
V: TRBV7-9
D: TRBD1
DNA: TGTGCCACCACGCCGGGACAGACTAGCACAGATACGCAGTATTTT
CDR3: CATTPGQTSTDTQYF

size: -
J: TRBJ1-3
V: TRBV9
D: -
DNA: TGTGCCAGCAGCGTAGACCAGGGGACCTACTCTGGAAACACCATATATTTT
CDR3: CASSVDQGTYSGNTIYF

size: -
J: TRBJ1-5
V: TRBV28
D: TRBD1
DNA: TGTGCCAGCAGGACTAATGCAGGGGGTGGCAATCAGCCCCAGCATTTT
CDR3: CASRTNAGGGNQPQHF

size: -
J: TRBJ1-2
V: TRBV29-1
D: TRBD1
DNA: TGCAGCGTTGAACTGACAGGGGATGCAGCTAACTATGGCTACACCTTC
CDR3: CSVELTGDAANYGYTF

size: -
J: TRBJ2-5
V: TRBV13
D: TRBD2
DNA: TGTGCCAGCAGCCATCAGCGGGGAGAGACCCAGTACTTC
CDR3: CASSHQRGETQYF

size: -
J: TRBJ2-3
V: TRBV7-3
D: TRBD2
DNA: TGTGCCAGCAGCTTAAGCGGGGGGCCCCACGATACGCAGTATTTT
CDR3: CASSLSGGPHDTQYF

size: -
J: TRBJ2-5
V: TRBV5-1
D: -
DNA: TGCGCCAGCAGCCCATCCCCCGCAGAGGGAGAGACCCAGTACTTC
CDR3: CASSPSPAEGETQYF

size: -
J: TRBJ1-2
V: TRBV3-1/TRBV3-2
D: TRBD1
DNA: TGTGCCAGCAGCCAACTACAGGGGAACGGCTACACCTTC
CDR3: CASSQLQGNGYTF

size: -
J: TRBJ2-2
V: TRBV19
D: -
DNA: TGTGCCAGTAATGCCGGGACACACAACACCGGGGAGCTGTTTTTT
CDR3: CASNAGTHNTGELFF

size: -
J: TRBJ1-1
V: TRBV6-6
D: -
DNA: TGTGCCAGTCGGAGGTCATCATGGCAGAACACTGAAGCTTTCTTT
CDR3: CASRRSSWQNTEAFF

size: -
J: TRBJ2-7
V: TRBV6-2/TRBV6-3
D: -
DNA: TGTGCCAGCAGTCAAATCGGGTTAACCTACGAGCAGTACTTC
CDR3: CASSQIGLTYEQYF

size: few
J: TRBJ1-1
V: TRBV19
D: -
DNA: TGTGCCAGTAGTATAGGGGAGGACACTGAAGCTTTCTTT
CDR3: CASSIGEDTEAFF

size: -
J: TRBJ2-5
V: TRBV5-1
D: TRBD2
DNA: TGCGCCAGCAGCCCCCGAGCGGGGGGATTTCAAGAGACCCAGTACTTC
CDR3: CASSPRAGGFQETQYF

size: -
J: TRBJ2-2
V: TRBV11-3
D: -
DNA: TGTGCCAGCAGCTTACTAGGGGTACCTAACACCGGGGAGCTGTTTTTT
CDR3: CASSLLGVPNTGELFF

size: -
J: TRBJ1-3
V: TRBV7-2
D: -
DNA: TGTGCCAGCAGCCTAGACAGTAACACCATATATTTT
CDR3: CASSLDSNTIYF

size: -
J: TRBJ1-2
V: TRBV11-2
D: TRBD1
DNA: TGTGCCAGCAGCTTAGGACCGACAGGGAATGGCTACACCTTC
CDR3: CASSLGPTGNGYTF

size: once
J: TRBJ1-1
V: TRBV5-1
D: TRBD1
DNA: TGCGCCAGCAGCACCCCGGACAGGGGGGAGAACACTGAAGCTTTCTTT
CDR3: CASSTPDRGENTEAFF

size: many
J: TRBJ1-1
V: TRBV13
D: -
DNA: TGTGCCAGCAGCTTAGAAGGGGCCCAGGAGGGCACTGAAGCTTTCTTT
CDR3: CASSLEGAQEGTEAFF

size: -
J: TRBJ2-7
V: TRBV12-5
D: TRBD1
DNA: TGTGCTAGTGGTCCGGGACAGGGGACCTACGAGCAGTACTTC
CDR3: CASGPGQGTYEQYF

size: -
J: TRBJ1-3
V: TRBV7-9
D: -
DNA: TGTGCCAGCAGCCCACGAGATGGAGGAAACTCTGGAAACACCATATATTTT
CDR3: CASSPRDGGNSGNTIYF

size: -
J: TRBJ2-2
V: TRBV7-2
D: -
DNA: TGTGCCAGCAGCCCAATGGGGGGCACCGGGGAGCTGTTTTTT
CDR3: CASSPMGGTGELFF

size: -
J: TRBJ2-5
V: TRBV7-2
D: -
DNA: TGTGCCAGCAGCTTCAGGAATCCCCAAGAGACCCAGTACTTC
CDR3: CASSFRNPQETQYF

size: -
J: TRBJ1-6
V: TRBV10-3
D: -
DNA: TGTGCCACCCGAGCTATGGAGTCACCCCTCCACTTT
CDR3: CATRAMESPLHF

size: -
J: TRBJ1-5
V: TRBV7-9
D: -
DNA: TGTGCCAGCAGCTTCATCCAGCATTTT
CDR3: CASSFIQHF

size: once
J: TRBJ1-5
V: TRBV7-9
D: TRBD1
DNA: TGTGCCAGCAGCTTAGCGGACAGGCCTAATCAGCCCCAGCATTTT
CDR3: CASSLADRPNQPQHF

size: -
J: TRBJ2-3
V: TRBV7-8
D: TRBD2
DNA: TGTGCCAGCAGCCGAGAGGGACTAGCGGGTTATGATACGCAGTATTTT
CDR3: CASSREGLAGYDTQYF

size: -
J: TRBJ2-7
V: TRBV7-2
D: -
DNA: TGTGCCAGCAGCTTAGGCCGACAGTCCGACGAGCAGTACTTC
CDR3: CASSLGRQSDEQYF

size: -
J: TRBJ1-2
V: TRBV3-1/TRBV3-2
D: -
DNA: TGTGCCAGCAGCCAAACCGGGACACCTAACTATGGCTACACCTTC
CDR3: CASSQTGTPNYGYTF

size: -
J: TRBJ2-7
V: TRBV10-2
D: -
DNA: TGCGCCAGCAGTGAGGTAGGGGCCTACGAGCAGTACTTC
CDR3: CASSEVGAYEQYF

size: -
J: TRBJ1-3
V: TRBV18
D: -
DNA: TGTGCCAGCTCCCGGGTTGGAGGAGGCCCTTCGAGGGGAAACACCATATATTTT
CDR3: CASSRVGGGPSRGNTIYF

size: -
J: TRBJ1-4
V: TRBV6-6
D: TRBD1
DNA: TGTGCCACCATGCTCTTGGGACAGCTCCTAGGGGAAAAACTGTTTTTT
CDR3: CATMLLGQLLGEKLFF

size: -
J: TRBJ1-5
V: TRBV7-2
D: TRBD1
DNA: TGTGCCAGCAGCTTGACAGGGACGAATCAGCCCCAGCATTTT
CDR3: CASSLTGTNQPQHF

size: -
J: TRBJ1-4
V: TRBV15
D: -
DNA: TGTGCCACCAGCAGAGGGGCTTTGGAAAAACTGTTTTTT
CDR3: CATSRGALEKLFF

size: -
J: TRBJ1-5
V: TRBV19
D: -
DNA: TGTGCCAGTAAACACATACATAGCAATCAGCCCCAGCATTTT
CDR3: CASKHIHSNQPQHF

size: -
J: TRBJ2-1
V: TRBV7-9
D: -
DNA: TGTGCCAGCAGCCCGGGACAGGGGGTAGCGGGGGGTTCCTACAATGAGCAGTTCTTC
CDR3: CASSPGQGVAGGSYNEQFF

size: -
J: TRBJ1-5
V: TRBV4-2
D: -
DNA: TGTGCCAGCGCCACCCAGAAGAATAGCAATCAGCCCCAGCATTTT
CDR3: CASATQKNSNQPQHF

size: once
J: TRBJ2-5
V: TRBV4-2
D: -
DNA: TGTGCCAGCAGCCTAGAGACGGAGTGGGAGACCCAGTACTTC
CDR3: CASSLETEWETQYF

size: -
J: TRBJ2-7
V: TRBV5-1
D: TRBD2
DNA: TGCGCCAGCAGCCCACTAGCGGGGGGGCCCTACGAGCAGTACTTC
CDR3: CASSPLAGGPYEQYF

size: -
J: TRBJ2-2
V: TRBV11-3
D: -
DNA: TGTGCCAGCAGCCCGAACTTCGGAGGGGAAACCGGGGAGCTGTTTTTT
CDR3: CASSPNFGGETGELFF

size: -
J: TRBJ1-1
V: TRBV12-3/TRBV12-4
D: -
DNA: TGTGCCAGCGGGGGCTTGGGGACTGAAGCTTTCTTT
CDR3: CASGGLGTEAFF

size: -
J: TRBJ2-4
V: TRBV5-5
D: -
DNA: TGTGCCAGCAGCTTTAGCAGGGGATCAAACATTCAGTACTTC
CDR3: CASSFSRGSNIQYF

size: -
J: TRBJ1-1
V: TRBV7-8
D: -
DNA: TGTGCCAGCAGACCACAGGGATTGGGGACTGAAGCTTTCTTT
CDR3: CASRPQGLGTEAFF

size: few
J: TRBJ1-5
V: TRBV28
D: TRBD1
DNA: TGTGCCAGCAAAGGGGGCACATCTCAGCCCCAGCATTTT
CDR3: CASKGGTSQPQHF

size: -
J: TRBJ2-7
V: TRBV6-6
D: -
DNA: TGTGCCAGCAGTAAGACCGGACCAACGGGATACGAGCAGTACTTC
CDR3: CASSKTGPTGYEQYF

size: -
J: TRBJ1-5
V: TRBV7-2
D: -
DNA: TGTGCCAGCAGTAGACAGGAGGATCAGCCCCAGCATTTT
CDR3: CASSRQEDQPQHF

size: -
J: TRBJ2-2
V: TRBV5-3
D: TRBD1
DNA: TGTGCCAGAAGCTATGGACAGGGTGGCACCGGGGAGCTGTTTTTT
CDR3: CARSYGQGGTGELFF

size: -
J: TRBJ2-7
V: TRBV29-1
D: -
DNA: TGCAGCGCCGGAGCGGAGTACGAGCAGTACTTC
CDR3: CSAGAEYEQYF

size: -
J: TRBJ1-1
V: TRBV11-2
D: -
DNA: TGTGCCAGCAGCTTAGACAGGAACACTGAAGCTTTCTTT
CDR3: CASSLDRNTEAFF